This passage covers 2 T cell receptor beta chains from one sample sequenced in a study of T cell clonotyping in hematopoietic cell transplantation. Some clones are missing from TCRdb's copy, which holds only in-frame ones; the method was immunoSEQ multiplex PCR. The sample contains about 69,000 clones, about 96% of which appear only once. Time point noted: recipient sample about 28 days before transplant, after cytoreduction. Sequencing used peripheral blood mononuclear cells, obtained before stem cell transplant. These receptors were collected from a woman in her forties or fifties with acute myeloid leukemia. Some clones in this sample may be carry-over from other donors' samples.

The V gene is TRBV2, the J gene TRBJ2-7; a weak D match, TRBD1 (6 bases). Between the trimmed V and J ends, which lost 6 bases and 4 bases, there was a span of 10 bases. This CDR3 is 12 amino acids long. The germline V gene has CDR1 SNHLY and CDR2 FYNNEI. CDR3 DNA sequence: TGTGCCAGCAGACAGGGTAGATACGAGCAGTACTTC. Translating it yields CASRQGRYEQYF.

The chain combines TRBV27 with TRBJ2-7; tentative D call: TRBD2 (5 bases). CDR3 length: 14 amino acids. Trimming shortened V by 3 bases and J by 3 bases, and 12 bases separated the two germline ends. Germline V gives CDR1 MNHEY, CDR2 SMNVEV (reference sequence). The CDR3 is CASSFGQAGYEQYF. Here the CDR3 DNA reads TGTGCCAGCAGTTTTGGGCAGGCGGGCTACGAGCAGTACTTC.